This T cell receptor (beta chain) was identified in a study of OX40 agonist ivuxolimab in advanced cancers. Across the whole study: Each patient was given ivuxolimab into a vein every 2 weeks, at 0.01 to 10 mg/kg. Two cutaneous melanoma patients and one hepatocellular carcinoma patient, three in all, had partial responses.

TCRdb keeps only in-frame clones here, not all; method: immunoSEQ multiplex PCR. Among about 53,000 clones listed, about 88% were seen once. The specimen was CD4+ or CD8+ T cells sorted from blood, collected in a trial of the OX40 agonist ivuxolimab. The TCR was taken from an adult with an advanced solid tumor such as melanoma, head and neck, liver or kidney cancer.

CDR3 in amino acids: CASSLRNYEQYF. The CDR3 nucleotides are TGTGCCAGCAGCTTGAGAAACTACGAGCAGTACTTC. V usage is TRBV5-8 and J usage is TRBJ2-7; D gene uncertain. In germline, CDR1 is SGHTS, CDR2 YDEGEE. There are 12 residues in the CDR3. Trimming removed 1 base from V and 3 bases from J, with 5 bases in between.